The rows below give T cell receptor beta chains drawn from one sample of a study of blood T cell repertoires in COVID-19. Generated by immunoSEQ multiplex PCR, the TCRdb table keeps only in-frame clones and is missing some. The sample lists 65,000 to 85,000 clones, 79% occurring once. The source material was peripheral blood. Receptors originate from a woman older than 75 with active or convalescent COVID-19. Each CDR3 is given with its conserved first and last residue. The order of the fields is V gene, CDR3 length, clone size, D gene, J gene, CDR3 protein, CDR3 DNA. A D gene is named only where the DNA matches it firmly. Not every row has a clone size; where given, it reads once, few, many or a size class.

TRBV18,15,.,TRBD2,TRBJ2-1,CASSPGASGYNEQFF,TGTGCCAGCTCACCGGGGGCTAGCGGGTACAATGAGCAGTTCTTC
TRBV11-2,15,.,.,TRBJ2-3,CASSFWGAGADTQYF,TGTGCCAGCAGCTTCTGGGGAGCTGGCGCAGATACGCAGTATTTT
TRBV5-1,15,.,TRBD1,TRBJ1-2,CASSFLTGVNYGYTF,TGCGCCAGCAGCTTTTTGACAGGGGTGAACTATGGCTACACCTTC
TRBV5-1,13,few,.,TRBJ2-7,CASSLQGFYEQYF,TGCGCCAGCAGCTTGCAGGGGTTCTACGAGCAGTACTTC
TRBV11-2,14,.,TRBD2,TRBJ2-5,CARGLAPIQETQYF,TGTGCCCGAGGACTAGCGCCTATCCAAGAGACCCAGTACTTC
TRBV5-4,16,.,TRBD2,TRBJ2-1,CASRPTSGIPTMGQFF,TGTGCCAGCAGGCCCACTAGCGGAATTCCTACAATGGGGCAGTTCTTC
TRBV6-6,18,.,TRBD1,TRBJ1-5,CASSRLGVGTGRHQPQHF,TGTGCCAGCAGTCGTCTGGGCGTCGGGACAGGGAGACATCAGCCCCAGCATTTT
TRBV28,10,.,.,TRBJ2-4,CASSGLFPYF,TGTGCCAGCAGTGGGCTATTTCCGTACTTC
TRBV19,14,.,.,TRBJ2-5,CASSRSGSQETQYF,TGTGCCAGTAGCCGATCCGGGAGCCAAGAGACCCAGTACTTC
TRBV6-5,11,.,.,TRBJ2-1,CASSYRGEQFF,TGTGCCAGCAGTTACCGGGGTGAGCAGTTCTTC
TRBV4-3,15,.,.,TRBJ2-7,CASSQGGGWTSEQYF,TGCGCCAGCAGCCAAGGGGGCGGATGGACCTCCGAGCAGTACTTC
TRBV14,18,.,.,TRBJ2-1,CASTQNFHVPSSYNEQFF,TGTGCCAGCACCCAAAACTTTCACGTCCCGAGCTCCTACAATGAGCAGTTCTTC